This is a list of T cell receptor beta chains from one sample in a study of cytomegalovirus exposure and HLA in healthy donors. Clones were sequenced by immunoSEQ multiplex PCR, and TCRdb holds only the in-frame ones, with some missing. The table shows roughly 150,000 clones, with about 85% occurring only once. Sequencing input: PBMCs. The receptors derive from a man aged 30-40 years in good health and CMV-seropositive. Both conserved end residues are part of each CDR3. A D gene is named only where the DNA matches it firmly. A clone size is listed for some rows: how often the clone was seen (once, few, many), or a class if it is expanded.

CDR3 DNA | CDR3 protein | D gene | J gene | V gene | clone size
TGTGCCAGCAGCTTACCGGACAGCGCCTTCTATGGCTACACCTTC | CASSLPDSAFYGYTF | NA | TRBJ1-2 | TRBV7-9 | once
TGCAGCGTCCTTAGCGGGAGTGGATCTACCGGGGAGCTGTTTTTT | CSVLSGSGSTGELFF | TRBD2 | TRBJ2-2 | TRBV29-1 | NA
TGTGCCAGCAGCCGTAGGACAACGCAGCCCCAGCATTTT | CASSRRTTQPQHF | NA | TRBJ1-5 | TRBV7-2 | NA
TGTGCCAGCAGCACGTGGGACAGGGGGAACGGGGAGCTGTTTTTT | CASSTWDRGNGELFF | TRBD1 | TRBJ2-2 | TRBV7-9 | NA
TGCGCCAGCAGCTCCCAACCTCAGGGGGCGAGTGGCAATCAGCCCCAGCATTTT | CASSSQPQGASGNQPQHF | TRBD1 | TRBJ1-5 | TRBV5-1 | NA
TGTGCCAGCAGAGGACTAGCGGGAGGAACGGGATACAATGAGCAGTTCTTC | CASRGLAGGTGYNEQFF | TRBD2 | TRBJ2-1 | TRBV19 | NA
TGTGCCAGCAGCGAAGAGACCCAGTACTTC | CASSEETQYF | NA | TRBJ2-5 | TRBV25-1 | NA
TGCAGCGTGGGTCCAAGTGGGACAGTAGAGACCCAGTACTTC | CSVGPSGTVETQYF | TRBD1 | TRBJ2-5 | TRBV29-1 | once
TGTGCCAGCAGTTCGCGGACTAGTTTGGTTGAGCAGTTCTTC | CASSSRTSLVEQFF | TRBD2 | TRBJ2-1 | TRBV27 | NA
TGTGCCAGCAGCTTAGCATTCAGGGATCTCGGCGGCTACACCTTC | CASSLAFRDLGGYTF | NA | TRBJ1-2 | TRBV7-2 | NA
TGCAGCGCCACCACCTCGGGGGACGCCACAGATACGCAGTATTTT | CSATTSGDATDTQYF | NA | TRBJ2-3 | TRBV29-1 | NA
TGTGCCAGCAGCGCATCTACCCGGGTAACTACAGATACGCAGTATTTT | CASSASTRVTTDTQYF | NA | TRBJ2-3 | TRBV21-1 | NA
TGTGCCAGCAGCTTTTCCTCTGCGACAGGAGGACAGCAGTTCTTC | CASSFSSATGGQQFF | NA | TRBJ2-1 | TRBV7-9 | NA
TGCGCCAGCAGCTTGGTTCTAGCGGGAGTTGGCGAGCAGTACTTC | CASSLVLAGVGEQYF | TRBD2 | TRBJ2-7 | TRBV5-1 | NA
TGTGCCAGTAGTAGGGGGGTCCAAGAGACCCAGTACTTC | CASSRGVQETQYF | NA | TRBJ2-5 | TRBV19 | NA
TGCGCCAGCAGCTTGGGTCTAGCGGGAGGGGGCCAAGAGACCCAGTACTTC | CASSLGLAGGGQETQYF | TRBD2 | TRBJ2-5 | TRBV5-1 | NA
TGTGCCAGCAGCAGCTTCCAGGGAATAGCCAAAAACATTCAGTACTTC | CASSSFQGIAKNIQYF | NA | TRBJ2-4 | TRBV11-1 | NA
TGTGCCAGCAGCCTTACAGGGGGCCAAAACACTGAAGCTTTCTTT | CASSLTGGQNTEAFF | TRBD1 | TRBJ1-1 | TRBV9 | once
TGCGCCAGCAGCCAACAGGACAGGGGATGGGAGGAGCAGTTCTTC | CASSQQDRGWEEQFF | TRBD1 | TRBJ2-1 | TRBV4-3 | NA
TGCGCCAGCAGCCAAGATCTTTGGAGGGGGCAAACTGAAGCTTTCTTT | CASSQDLWRGQTEAFF | TRBD1 | TRBJ1-1 | TRBV4-3 | NA
TGTGCCAGCAGTGAAAGGACTAGCCACGAGCAGTACTTC | CASSERTSHEQYF | TRBD2 | TRBJ2-7 | TRBV6-1 | NA
TGCGCCAGCAGCTCTCCGACGGGTGAGCAGTTCTTC | CASSSPTGEQFF | NA | TRBJ2-1 | TRBV5-1 | NA
TGCGCCAGCAGCCCGAGCGGGAGGGGCTACAATGAGCAGTTCTTC | CASSPSGRGYNEQFF | TRBD2 | TRBJ2-1 | TRBV4-1 | NA
TGTGCCAGCAGTCGAGGGTGGAATGAAAAACTGTTTTTT | CASSRGWNEKLFF | NA | TRBJ1-4 | TRBV7-2 | NA
TGTGCCACCCTAATGAACACTGAAGCTTTCTTT | CATLMNTEAFF | NA | TRBJ1-1 | TRBV6-5 | NA
TGTGCCAGCAGCCCGCCCAGGGGGACCGACTATGGCTACACCTTC | CASSPPRGTDYGYTF | TRBD1 | TRBJ1-2 | TRBV7-2 | NA
TGTGCCAGCAGTTTTGGACGGGAGAGAATCGGTGAGCAGTTCTTC | CASSFGRERIGEQFF | NA | TRBJ2-1 | TRBV27 | NA
TGTGCCAGCAGCTTAGCGCAAGGGGGCTATGGCTACACCTTC | CASSLAQGGYGYTF | NA | TRBJ1-2 | TRBV7-8 | once
TGTGCCAGCAGTCTGCGGGACAGCCCAGATACGCAGTATTTT | CASSLRDSPDTQYF | NA | TRBJ2-3 | TRBV27 | NA
TGTGCCATCAGCCGACAGGGATCGAATGAGCAGTTCTTC | CAISRQGSNEQFF | TRBD1 | TRBJ2-1 | TRBV10-3 | NA
TGCAGCGTTGACGGGGGAGCGAACACTGAAGCTTTCTTT | CSVDGGANTEAFF | NA | TRBJ1-1 | TRBV29-1 | NA
TGTGCCAGCAGCTTAAGAGGGAAACTCAACTACGAGCAGTACTTC | CASSLRGKLNYEQYF | NA | TRBJ2-7 | TRBV11-3 | NA
TGTGCCAGCAGCCCCAGAGGGACAGGCTCTGGGGCCAACGTCCTGACTTTC | CASSPRGTGSGANVLTF | TRBD1 | TRBJ2-6 | TRBV7-2 | NA
TGTGCCAGCAGCTTAGGGGGGCAGGGTCCCGGGAAAGCTTTCTTT | CASSLGGQGPGKAFF | NA | TRBJ1-1 | TRBV7-2 | NA
TGTGCCAGCAGCTTGGTCCTAGACTACGAGCAGTACTTC | CASSLVLDYEQYF | NA | TRBJ2-7 | TRBV5-6 | few
TGTGCCAGCAGCTTAGTAGGAGCGGGAGTGTCGGGGGAGCAGTACTTC | CASSLVGAGVSGEQYF | TRBD2 | TRBJ2-5 | TRBV7-2 | once
TGTGCCAGCAGCTTATTCAGGGAAGAGACCCAGTACTTC | CASSLFREETQYF | NA | TRBJ2-5 | TRBV7-2 | NA
TGTGCCATCTCGACAGGGCGGTATGGCTACACCTTC | CAISTGRYGYTF | TRBD1 | TRBJ1-2 | TRBV19 | NA
TGTGCCAGCACCCTCCGGGACAGGAGGAACACTGAAGCTTTCTTT | CASTLRDRRNTEAFF | TRBD1 | TRBJ1-1 | TRBV2 | NA
TGTGCCAGCAGATTAACAGGGGTTGGGGAGCAGTTCTTC | CASRLTGVGEQFF | TRBD1 | TRBJ2-1 | TRBV11-3 | NA
TGTGCCAGCAGCTTAACAGGGAACACTGAAGCTTTCTTT | CASSLTGNTEAFF | NA | TRBJ1-1 | TRBV7-2 | few
TGTGCCAGCAGCCGCGGCGGGGACTATGGCTACACCTTC | CASSRGGDYGYTF | NA | TRBJ1-2 | TRBV14 | NA
TGTGCCAGTAGTATAGACAAGATTACAGGGACCTACGAGCAGTACTTC | CASSIDKITGTYEQYF | NA | TRBJ2-7 | TRBV19 | once
TGTGCCAGCAGTGAGGGTTCGGCCCGCGTGAGGAGTGGAAACACCATATATTTT | CASSEGSARVRSGNTIYF | NA | TRBJ1-3 | TRBV2 | NA
TGTGCCAGTAGGGCGGTTAACAATGAGCAGTTCTTC | CASRAVNNEQFF | NA | TRBJ2-1 | TRBV19 | few
TGTGCCAGCAGTAGGGGGCATCCCTACGAGCAGTACTTC | CASSRGHPYEQYF | TRBD1 | TRBJ2-7 | TRBV6-1 | NA
TGTGCCAGCAGTTCCCAGGCGTTACGCTACGAGCAGTACTTC | CASSSQALRYEQYF | NA | TRBJ2-7 | TRBV2 | NA
TGTGCCAGCAGCTTAGGGGGAGGCCGGGAGCTGTTTTTT | CASSLGGGRELFF | NA | TRBJ2-2 | TRBV11-3 | NA